This entry concerns a single T cell receptor beta chain. Its antigen is not identified. This sample is drawn from a study of T-cell memory formation after mild COVID-19. Study-wide findings and caveats: Pre-infection memory carried some responding clones, suggesting that cross-reactive memory joined.

TCRdb passed the 5' RACE reads through MiXCR, listing each CDR3 protein once. The table includes around 440,000 distinct CDR3 sequences, 18% detected once. CDR1 and CDR2 from the germline V gene are SGHDT and YYEEEE. The length of the CDR3 is 16 residues. Deletions cut 4 bases from V and 2 bases from J, with 15 bases between. The TCR comes from an adult woman who had mild COVID-19 (a few samples of this study predate the infection). Cell type and time point are not known. J is TRBJ2-2 and V is TRBV5-6, with a possible D match to TRBD1 (5 bases). What was sequenced was PBMCs or a T cell subset sorted from them (not recorded which). CDR3 residues: CASSQDIGANTGELFF. The CDR3 coding sequence is TGTGCCAGCAGCCAGGACATAGGGGCAAACACCGGGGAGCTGTTTTTT.